Listed below are T cell receptor beta chains from one sample, sequenced in a study of beta chain features in type 1 diabetes. Here immunoSEQ multiplex PCR was the method, and the copy in TCRdb shows in-frame clones only, minus some. Seen here are 55,000 to 80,000 clones, approximately 47% observed once, and the top ten hold around 0.72%. The specimen sequenced was central memory CD4+ T cells from blood. All receptors derive from a man aged 25-45 years with type 1 diabetes. Both conserved end residues are part of each CDR3. Each record gives: V gene, J gene, CDR3 protein.

>TRBV9|TRBJ1-1
CASSTTGSTEAFF
>TRBV5-1|TRBJ1-2
CASTRTGDNYGYTF
>TRBV7-2|TRBJ2-1
CASQASWNYNEQFF
>TRBV5-5|TRBJ2-2
CASSLRGGALTGELFF
>TRBV25-1|TRBJ1-2
CASSPPAGSYGYTF
>TRBV5-1|TRBJ2-1
CASSSGVNEQFF
>TRBV2|TRBJ1-1
CASSKSYTEAFF
>TRBV6-1|TRBJ2-7
CASSSQVSRYEQYF
>TRBV5-4|TRBJ2-5
CASSLAGQLGETQYF
>TRBV5-1|TRBJ2-7
CASSLSGVGYEQYF
>TRBV5-4|TRBJ2-2
CASSLSEGPTGELFF
>TRBV6-6|TRBJ1-2
CASWTEVTGYTF
>TRBV5-4|TRBJ2-7
CASSFGDIEQYF
>TRBV7-2|TRBJ2-2
CASSFLGVTGELFF
>TRBV7-8|TRBJ1-6
CASSPGTQGSPLHF
>TRBV5-4|TRBJ2-3
CASSSKTGQTDTQYF
>TRBV2|TRBJ1-1
CASSGTEAFF
>TRBV6-5|TRBJ2-7
CASSADRSSYEQYF
>TRBV5-1|TRBJ2-1
CASSLELGVSGSRNEQFF
>TRBV15|TRBJ2-2
CATSRTGLAGGPEGELFF
>TRBV5-1|TRBJ2-4
CASSYGQGRDIQYF
>TRBV5-6|TRBJ2-1
CASSLAGFAYNEQFF